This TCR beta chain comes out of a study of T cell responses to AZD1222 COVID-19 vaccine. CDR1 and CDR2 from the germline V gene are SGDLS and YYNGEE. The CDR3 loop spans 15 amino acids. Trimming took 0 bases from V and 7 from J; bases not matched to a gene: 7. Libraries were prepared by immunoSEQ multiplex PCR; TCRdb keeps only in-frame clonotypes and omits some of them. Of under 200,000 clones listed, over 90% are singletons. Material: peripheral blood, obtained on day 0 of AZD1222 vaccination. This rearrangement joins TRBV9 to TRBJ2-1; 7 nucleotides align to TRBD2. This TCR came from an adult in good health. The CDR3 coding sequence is TGTGCCAGCAGCGTAGCTGCGGGAGTAGGGAATGAGCAGTTCTTC. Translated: CASSVAAGVGNEQFF.